Below are 15 T cell receptor beta chains sequenced from a single sample in a study of OX40 agonist ivuxolimab in advanced cancers. This table comes from immunoSEQ multiplex PCR, and its TCRdb copy is limited to in-frame clones, with some not included. The sample includes 68,000 or so clones, over 80% of them seen just once. Specimen: CD4+ or CD8+ T cells sorted from blood, collected in a trial of the OX40 agonist ivuxolimab. These TCRs come from an adult with an advanced solid tumor such as melanoma, head and neck, liver or kidney cancer.

The chain joins TRBV6-6 to TRBJ1-1; 7 bases agree with TRBD1. J gave up 5 bases and V 4 bases, and 10 bases lay outside the gene matches. The CDR3 length is 15 residues. The V gene's germline CDR1 is MNHNY and CDR2 SVGAGI (reference sequence). The CDR3 protein is CASSFGQGVGTEAFF. In nucleotides, the CDR3 is TGTGCCAGCAGTTTCGGTCAGGGGGTGGGAACTGAAGCTTTCTTT.

The chain carries TRBV27 and TRBJ1-5; 7 bases align to TRBD1. The CDR3 sequence is 12 residues long. After removal of 6 bases from V and 5 bases from J, the junction contained 1 base not matched to a gene. In germline, CDR1 is MNHEY, CDR2 SMNVEV (reference sequence). CDR3 sequence reads: CASRTGYQPQHF. As DNA, the CDR3 is TGTGCCAGCAGGACAGGGTATCAGCCCCAGCATTTT.

The J gene is TRBJ1-1, the V gene TRBV19; D might be TRBD1 (6 bases). This CDR3 has 14 amino acids. Trimming left V 5 bases short and J 1 base short, with 11 bases between. Germline CDR1 is LNHDA and CDR2 is SQIVND (reference sequence). This chain's CDR3 is CASSLTGSNTEAFF. The CDR3 DNA reads as TGTGCCAGTAGTTTGACAGGATCGAACACTGAAGCTTTCTTT.

The rearrangement joins TRBV25-1 to TRBJ2-3, with 11 bases matching TRBD1. Germline V gene data show CDR1 as MGHDK and CDR2 as SYGVNS. V lost 4 bases, J lost 0 bases, and 9 bases stayed unmatched. The CDR3 extends over 18 amino acids. CDR3 sequence reads: CASSGGTGGSSSTDTQYF. Here the CDR3 DNA reads TGTGCCAGCAGTGGAGGGACAGGGGGAAGCTCTAGCACAGATACGCAGTATTTT.

The V and J genes are TRBV29-1 and TRBJ2-1, with 7 bases lining up with TRBD1. Per germline, CDR1 SQVTM and CDR2 ANQGSEA. CDR3 length: 13 amino acids. The V gene end was trimmed by 7 bases and the J gene end by 0 bases; junction bases not matched to a gene: 3. CDR3 sequence reads: CSAGQASYNEQFF. The CDR3 nucleotides are TGCAGCGCAGGACAGGCCTCCTACAATGAGCAGTTCTTC.

A single count supports this clone. The chain has TRBV4-2 and TRBJ1-1; no clear D gene. The CDR3 contains 15 residues. The germline gives CDR1 LGHNA, CDR2 YNFKEQ. The V end lost 4 bases, the J end lost 0 bases, and 12 bases lay between the germline ends. The CDR3 DNA is TGTGCCAGCAGCCCAACTCTAAAGGTGAACACTGAAGCTTTCTTT. It is translated as CASSPTLKVNTEAFF.

This clone was seen a handful of times. J is TRBJ2-5 and V is TRBV28; perhaps TRBD2 as D (6 bases). Germline-derived CDR1 and CDR2 are MDHEN and SYDVKM. The CDR3 consists of 14 residues. The V and J ends lost 5 bases and 3 bases respectively, with 13 bases between them. The CDR3 DNA reads TGTGCCAGCAGTGAGGGCGGGAATAAAGAGACCCAGTACTTC. It codes for CASSEGGNKETQYF.

The chain employs TRBV5-6 and TRBJ2-7; 9 bases agree with TRBD2. Trimming removed 2 bases from V and 4 bases from J; junction bases left unmatched: 4. Per germline, CDR1 SGHDT and CDR2 YYEEEE. This CDR3 spans 14 amino acids. DNA of the CDR3: TGTGCCAGCAGCTTAGCGGGAGGCACATACGAGCAGTACTTC. Translated: CASSLAGGTYEQYF.

The chain couples TRBV9 to TRBJ2-5; 9 bases fit TRBD1. Germline V gene sequence: CDR1 SGDLS, CDR2 YYNGEE. The V segment lost 4 bases and the J segment 4 bases; nucleotides outside the gene matches: 5. The CDR3 length is 14 residues. CDR3 sequence reads: CASSPGQGLETQYF. The CDR3 DNA sequence: TGTGCCAGCAGCCCGGGACAGGGTTTAGAGACCCAGTACTTC.

The CDR3 reads CASRGRVNTEAFF. Written as DNA, the CDR3 is TGTGCCAGCAGGGGTAGGGTGAACACTGAAGCTTTCTTT. The V and J genes are TRBV2 and TRBJ1-1, with D hard to call. Trimming stripped 6 bases from V and 0 bases from J, with 8 bases between. Germline lookup yields CDR1 SNHLY and CDR2 FYNNEI. This CDR3 contains 13 residues.

V gene TRBV15 combines with J gene TRBJ1-2; D remains ambiguous. The germline gives CDR1 LNHNV, CDR2 YYDKDF (reference sequence). Trimming cost V 1 base and J 4 bases, with 7 bases left between them. CDR3 length: 13 residues. The CDR3 sequence: CATSRVSGYGYTF. CDR3 coding DNA: TGTGCCACCAGCAGAGTCTCCGGCTATGGCTACACCTTC.

The chain is built from TRBV27 and TRBJ1-2; weak D call: TRBD1 (5 bases). V shed 3 bases and J shed 8 bases, with 25 bases lying between them. Germline V gives CDR1 MNHEY, CDR2 SMNVEV (reference sequence). The CDR3 runs to 17 residues. The CDR3 protein is CASSFFLGRKISNGYTF. CDR3 DNA: TGTGCCAGCAGTTTTTTTTTGGGACGGAAGATATCAAACGGCTACACCTTC.

V gene TRBV7-8 combines with J gene TRBJ2-7, with D maybe TRBD1 (5 bases). Trimming shortened V by 0 bases and J by 6 bases, and 15 bases separated the two germline ends. This CDR3 has 15 residues. Germline CDR1 and CDR2: SGHVS and FQNEAQ. The CDR3 DNA follows: TGTGCCAGCAGCTTAGCGCGACAGACAGCCTCCGAGCAGTACTTC. This codes for CASSLARQTASEQYF.

V gene TRBV5-1 combines with J gene TRBJ1-2; possibly TRBD1 for D (6 bases). From germline, CDR1 is SGHRS and CDR2 YFSETQ. V was shortened by 3 bases and J by 3 bases, with 18 bases between the two germline ends. The CDR3 totals 16 residues. CDR3 region: CASSSTGSSRDYGYTF. The CDR3 nucleotides read TGCGCCAGCAGCTCCACAGGGAGTTCAAGGGACTATGGCTACACCTTC.

This clone came up once. This chain links TRBV5-1 with TRBJ1-1; D unresolved. V was shortened by 0 bases and J by 0 bases, with 3 bases between the two germline ends. The CDR3 spans 13 residues. Germline-derived CDR1 and CDR2 are SGHRS and YFSETQ. The CDR3 protein is CASSLELNTEAFF. The DNA of the CDR3 is TGCGCCAGCAGCTTGGAGTTGAACACTGAAGCTTTCTTT.